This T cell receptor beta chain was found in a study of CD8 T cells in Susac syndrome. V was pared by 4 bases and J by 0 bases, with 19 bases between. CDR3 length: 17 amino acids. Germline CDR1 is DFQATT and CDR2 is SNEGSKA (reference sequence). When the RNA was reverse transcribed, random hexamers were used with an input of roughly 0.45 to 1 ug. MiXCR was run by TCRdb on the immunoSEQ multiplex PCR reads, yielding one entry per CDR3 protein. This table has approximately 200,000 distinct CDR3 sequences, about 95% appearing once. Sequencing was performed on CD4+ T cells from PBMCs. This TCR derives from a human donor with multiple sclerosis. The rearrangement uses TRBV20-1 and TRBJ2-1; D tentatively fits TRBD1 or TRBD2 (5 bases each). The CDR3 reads CSAMGVGDQSSYNEQFF. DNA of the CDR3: TGCAGTGCTATGGGGGTAGGGGATCAGAGCTCCTACAATGAGCAGTTCTTC.